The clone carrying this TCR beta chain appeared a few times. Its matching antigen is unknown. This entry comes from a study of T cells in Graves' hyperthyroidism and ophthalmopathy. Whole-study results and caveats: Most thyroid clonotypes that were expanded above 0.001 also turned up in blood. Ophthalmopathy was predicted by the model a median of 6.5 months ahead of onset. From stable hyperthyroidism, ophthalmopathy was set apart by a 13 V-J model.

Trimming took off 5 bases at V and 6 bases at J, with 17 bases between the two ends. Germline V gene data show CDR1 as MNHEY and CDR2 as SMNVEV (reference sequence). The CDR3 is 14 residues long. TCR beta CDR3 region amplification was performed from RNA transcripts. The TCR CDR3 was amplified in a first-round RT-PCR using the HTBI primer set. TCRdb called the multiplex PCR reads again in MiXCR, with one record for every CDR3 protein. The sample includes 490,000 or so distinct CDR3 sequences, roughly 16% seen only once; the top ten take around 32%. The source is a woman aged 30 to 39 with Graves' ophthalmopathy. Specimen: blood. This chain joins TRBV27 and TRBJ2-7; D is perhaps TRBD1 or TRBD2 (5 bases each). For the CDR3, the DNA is TGTGCCAGCAGTGGGACCGGGGCAGGGCTCGAGCAGTACTTC. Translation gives CASSGTGAGLEQYF.